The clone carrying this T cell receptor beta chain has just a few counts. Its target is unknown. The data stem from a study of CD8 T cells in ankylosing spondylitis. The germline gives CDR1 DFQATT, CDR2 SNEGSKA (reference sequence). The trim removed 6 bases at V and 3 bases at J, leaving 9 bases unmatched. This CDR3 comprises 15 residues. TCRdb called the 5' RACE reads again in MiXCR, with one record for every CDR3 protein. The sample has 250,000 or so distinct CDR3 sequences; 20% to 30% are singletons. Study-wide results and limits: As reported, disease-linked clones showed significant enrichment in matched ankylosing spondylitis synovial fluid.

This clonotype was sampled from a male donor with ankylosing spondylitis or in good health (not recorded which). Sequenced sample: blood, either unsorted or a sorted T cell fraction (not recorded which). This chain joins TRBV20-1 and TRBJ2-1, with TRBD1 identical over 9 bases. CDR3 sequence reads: CSALPGQGNYNEQFF. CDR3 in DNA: TGCAGTGCACTCCCGGGACAGGGAAACTACAATGAGCAGTTCTTC.